The TCR beta chain described here comes from a study of cytomegalovirus exposure and HLA in healthy donors. Primers: 60 Vbeta forward and 13 Jbeta reverse. Produced via immunoSEQ multiplex PCR; TCRdb's table is partial and in-frame only. This sample has some 190,000 clones, with about four fifths found just once. Germline V gene sequence: CDR1 SGHKS, CDR2 YYEKEE (reference sequence). This CDR3 region has 16 residues. J lost 4 bases, V lost 6 bases, and 13 bases had no gene match. Sequenced material: PBMCs. This receptor was obtained from a man aged 18 to 29 in good health and CMV-seronegative. The J gene is TRBJ2-3, the V gene TRBV5-5; 8 bases line up with TRBD2. The CDR3 sequence is CASTPRRGLVSDTQYF. The CDR3 DNA sequence: TGTGCCAGCACCCCCCGGCGGGGACTAGTTTCAGATACGCAGTATTTT.